This is a list of T cell receptor beta chains from one sample in a study of shared clonotypes between healthy human individuals. The repertoire was sequenced with immunoSEQ multiplex PCR; TCRdb's copy has only in-frame clones and lacks some. The data show 1.4 million or so clones, approximately 98.5% seen once. Material for sequencing was naive CD4+ T cells sorted from blood. The receptors come from a man aged 25-40 years in good health. CDR3s include the opening cysteine and the closing phenylalanine or tryptophan. D genes are given only for firm matches. Clone sizes are given selectively: once, few, many, or a class where the clone is expanded.

>-|-|TRBJ2-5|TRBV5-1
TGCGCCAGCAGCTTACTCAGACCCCAAGAGACCCAGTACTTC
CASSLLRPQETQYF
>-|-|TRBJ2-5|TRBV6-6
TGTGCCAGCAGCCCCCTGCCCGAGACCCAGTACTTC
CASSPLPETQYF
>-|once|TRBJ2-1|TRBV11-3
TGTGCCAGCAGCAATACACTAGATGAGCAGTTCTTC
CASSNTLDEQFF
>TRBD1|-|TRBJ1-1|TRBV11-2
TGTGCCAGCAGCTTAGTGGACAGGTTAAACACTGAAGCTTTCTTT
CASSLVDRLNTEAFF
>TRBD1|-|TRBJ2-7|TRBV11-3
TGTGCCAGCAGCCGTTACGGGACAGGGGAGAACCACGAGCAGTACTTC
CASSRYGTGENHEQYF
>-|-|TRBJ1-2|TRBV30
TGTGCCTGGAGTGTAGGGTCTCGAGGATTCTACACCTTC
CAWSVGSRGFYTF
>-|-|TRBJ2-6|TRBV18
TGTGCCAGCTCTTACCCCGGGGCCAACGTCCTGACTTTC
CASSYPGANVLTF
>-|-|TRBJ2-1|TRBV5-4
TGTGCCAGCAGCCCCTTTACAGGGAACAATGAGCAGTTCTTC
CASSPFTGNNEQFF
>TRBD2|-|TRBJ2-5|TRBV5-1
TGCGCCAGCAGCTCCGGGACTAGCACGGAGGGGGAGACCCAGTACTTC
CASSSGTSTEGETQYF
>TRBD1|-|TRBJ1-3|TRBV7-6
TGTGCCAGCAGCTCGACAGGGGGCTCTGGAAACACCATATATTTT
CASSSTGGSGNTIYF
>-|-|TRBJ1-5|TRBV19
TGTGCCAGTAGTCAGGTGAGCAATCAGCCCCAGCATTTT
CASSQVSNQPQHF
>TRBD2|-|TRBJ2-1|TRBV11-2
TGTGCCAGCAGTTCGGGACTAGGCGACGAGCAGTTCTTC
CASSSGLGDEQFF
>-|-|TRBJ1-5|TRBV11-2
TGTGCCAGCAGCTGGGCAGGGACTAATCAGCCCCAGCATTTT
CASSWAGTNQPQHF
>TRBD2|-|TRBJ2-7|TRBV9
TGTGCCAGCAGCGTAGGGGGACAGCGACTAGCGGGAGACGGCGAGCAGTACTTC
CASSVGGQRLAGDGEQYF
>-|-|TRBJ1-1|TRBV29-1
TGCAGCGTGGACGGTTCCATGTTCACTGAAGCTTTCTTT
CSVDGSMFTEAFF